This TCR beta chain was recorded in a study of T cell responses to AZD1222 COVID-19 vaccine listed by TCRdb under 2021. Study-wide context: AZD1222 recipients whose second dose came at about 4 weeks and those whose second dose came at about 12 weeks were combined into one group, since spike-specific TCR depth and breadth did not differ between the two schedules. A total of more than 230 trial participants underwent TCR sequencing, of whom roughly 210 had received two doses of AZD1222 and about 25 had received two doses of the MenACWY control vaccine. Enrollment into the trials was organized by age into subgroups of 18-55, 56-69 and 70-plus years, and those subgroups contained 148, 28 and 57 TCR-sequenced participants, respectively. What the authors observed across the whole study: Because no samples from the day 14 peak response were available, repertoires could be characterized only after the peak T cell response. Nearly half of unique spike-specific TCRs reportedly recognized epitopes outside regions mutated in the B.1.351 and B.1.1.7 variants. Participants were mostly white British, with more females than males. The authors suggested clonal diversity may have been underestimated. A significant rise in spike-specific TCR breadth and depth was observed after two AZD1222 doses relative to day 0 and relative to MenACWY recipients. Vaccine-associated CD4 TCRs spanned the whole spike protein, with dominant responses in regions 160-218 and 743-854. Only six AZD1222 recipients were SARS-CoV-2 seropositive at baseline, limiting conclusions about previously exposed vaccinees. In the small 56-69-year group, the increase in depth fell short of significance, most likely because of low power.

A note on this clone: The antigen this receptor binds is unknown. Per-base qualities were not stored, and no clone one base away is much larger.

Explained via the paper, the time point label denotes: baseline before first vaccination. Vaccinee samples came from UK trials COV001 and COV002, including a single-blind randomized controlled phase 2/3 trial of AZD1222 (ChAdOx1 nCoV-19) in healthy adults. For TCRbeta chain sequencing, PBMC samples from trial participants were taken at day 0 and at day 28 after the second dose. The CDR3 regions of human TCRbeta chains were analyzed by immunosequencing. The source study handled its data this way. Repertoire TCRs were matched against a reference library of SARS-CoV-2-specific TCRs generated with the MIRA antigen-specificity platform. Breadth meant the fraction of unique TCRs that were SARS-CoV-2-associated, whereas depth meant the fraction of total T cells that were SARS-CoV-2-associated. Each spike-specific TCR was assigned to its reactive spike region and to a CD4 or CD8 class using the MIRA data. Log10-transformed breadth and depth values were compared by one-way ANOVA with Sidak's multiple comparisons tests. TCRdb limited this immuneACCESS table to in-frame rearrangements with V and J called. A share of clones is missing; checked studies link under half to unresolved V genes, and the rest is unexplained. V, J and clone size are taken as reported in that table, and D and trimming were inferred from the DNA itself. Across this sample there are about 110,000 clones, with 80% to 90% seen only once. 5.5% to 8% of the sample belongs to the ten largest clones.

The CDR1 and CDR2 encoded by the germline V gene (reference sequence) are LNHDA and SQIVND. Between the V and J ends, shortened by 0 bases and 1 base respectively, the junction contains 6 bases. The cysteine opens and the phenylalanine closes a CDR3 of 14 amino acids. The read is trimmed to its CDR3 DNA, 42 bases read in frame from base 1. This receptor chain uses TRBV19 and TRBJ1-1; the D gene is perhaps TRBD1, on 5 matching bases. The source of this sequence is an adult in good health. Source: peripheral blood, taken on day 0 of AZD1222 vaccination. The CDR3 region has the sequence CASSIDRANTEAFF. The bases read TGTGCCAGTAGTATAGACAGGGCGAACACTGAAGCTTTCTTT.